These 28 T cell receptor beta chains share one sample of origin, sequenced in a study of cytomegalovirus exposure and HLA in healthy donors. Both 60 Vbeta primers and 13 Jbeta primers went into the PCR. Using immunoSEQ multiplex PCR, the repertoire was profiled, and TCRdb retains in-frame clones only, with some absent. The sample has about 250,000 clones, roughly 80% seen once; the top ten hold about 0.28%. The sequencing sample was made of PBMCs. These receptors all stem from a girl aged 2 to 10 in good health and CMV-seronegative.

This clone has more than one count but fewer than ten. V and J are TRBV5-6 and TRBJ1-5, with 9 nucleotides matching TRBD1. CDR3 length: 15 residues. Germline V lookup: CDR1 SGHDT, CDR2 YYEEEE. Losses at the gene ends were 2 bases for V and 7 bases for J; bases not matched to a gene: 7. This chain's CDR3 is CASSLAGQGYQPQHF. CDR3 DNA sequence: TGTGCCAGCAGCTTAGCCGGACAGGGGTACCAGCCCCAGCATTTT.

The rearrangement links TRBV2 to TRBJ2-5; TRBD1 matches at 7 bases. Germline CDR1 and CDR2: SNHLY and FYNNEI. The CDR3 has 16 residues. The ends lost 11 bases at V and 1 base at J; junction bases unmatched: 16. The chain's CDR3 is CAALTGAKALQETQYF. The CDR3 DNA sequence: TGTGCCGCGCTAACAGGGGCCAAAGCCCTCCAAGAGACCCAGTACTTC.

The chain recombines TRBV6-4 with TRBJ1-5, with TRBD1 matching over 8 bases. Trimming cost V 3 bases and J 6 bases; bases outside gene matches: 4. The germline V gene encodes CDR1 MRHNA and CDR2 SNTAGT. The CDR3 runs to 14 residues. DNA for the CDR3: TGTGCCAGCAGTGAGACAGGGGAGGCTCAGCCCCAGCATTTT. Translating gives CASSETGEAQPQHF.

The rearrangement joins TRBV6-5 to TRBJ1-2; D might be TRBD1 (5 bases). The V gene lost 0 bases and the J gene lost 3 bases, with 8 bases spanning the gap. Germline lookup yields CDR1 MNHEY and CDR2 SVGAGI. This CDR3 is 14 amino acids long. CDR3 sequence: CASSYSGRDYGYTF. The CDR3 DNA reads TGTGCCAGCAGTTACTCTGGCAGGGACTATGGCTACACCTTC.

The rearrangement uses TRBV7-2 and TRBJ2-1; TRBD2 aligns across 7 bases. V dropped 5 bases and J dropped 4; count of bases not matched to a gene: 8. Per germline, CDR1 SGHTA and CDR2 FQGNSA. The length of the CDR3 is 15 residues. CDR3 residues: CASSLSGANYNEQFF. CDR3 DNA sequence: TGTGCCAGCAGCCTCAGCGGGGCGAATTACAATGAGCAGTTCTTC.

The rearrangement uses TRBV5-1 and TRBJ2-3, with D perhaps matching TRBD2 (6 bases). This CDR3 is 17 amino acids long. Trimming stripped 4 bases from V and 0 bases from J, with 18 bases between. Germline CDR1 and CDR2: SGHRS and YFSETQ. This CDR3 is CASSLEPGAASTDTQYF. The CDR3 bases are TGCGCCAGCAGCCTTGAACCGGGAGCGGCTAGCACAGATACGCAGTATTTT.

The V call is TRBV5-1, the J call TRBJ1-1, with 8 bases that match TRBD1. V was pared by 3 bases and J by 2 bases, with 3 bases of the junction left unmatched. Germline CDR1 SGHRS, CDR2 YFSETQ. CDR3 length: 14 amino acids. DNA of the CDR3: TGCGCCAGCAGCTCGACAGGGGTTAACACTGAAGCTTTCTTT. This encodes CASSSTGVNTEAFF.

Here the CDR3 reads CASRMAGGPHEQYF. DNA of the CDR3: TGTGCCAGCAGAATGGCGGGAGGGCCGCACGAGCAGTACTTC. This chain links TRBV6-1 with TRBJ2-7, with 9 bases lining up with TRBD2. The CDR3 runs to 14 residues. The germline CDR1 and CDR2 sequences are MNHNS and SASEGT. After removal of 6 bases from V and 5 bases from J, the junction contained 8 bases not matched to a gene.

This sequence joins TRBV10-2 and TRBJ2-5, with 9 positions matching TRBD1. The J call is doubtful: the DNA matches TRBJ2-7 better. This CDR3 has 15 residues. Germline V gene lookup returns CDR1 WSHSY and CDR2 SAAADI. CDR3 residues: CASSDSTGGTYEQYF. DNA of the CDR3: TGCGCCAGCAGTGACTCGACAGGGGGGACCTACGAGCAGTACTTC.

J is TRBJ2-1 and V is TRBV27; no definite D call. CDR3 length: 11 residues. CDR1 and CDR2 (germline): MNHEY, SMNVEV (reference sequence). V shed 5 bases and J shed 5 bases, with 4 bases lying between them. The CDR3 region has the DNA TGTGCCAGCAGTCAAAACAATGAGCAGTTCTTC. Translated: CASSQNNEQFF.

This clone was detected only a few times. V usage is TRBV11-2 and J usage is TRBJ2-1; D unclear. V shed 3 bases and J shed 9 bases, with 3 bases lying between them. This CDR3 spans 10 amino acids. The germline V gene encodes CDR1 SGHAT and CDR2 FQNNGV. The DNA for the CDR3 is TGTGCCAGCAGCTTCGTTGAGCAGTTCTTC. As protein: CASSFVEQFF.

This clone was counted once. The J gene is TRBJ1-6, the V gene TRBV11-1, with TRBD1 identical over 8 bases. The CDR3 runs 15 residues. The V and J ends lost 4 bases and 8 bases, in that order; junction bases with no gene match: 7. From germline, CDR1 is SGHAT and CDR2 FQDESV (reference sequence). CDR3 sequence reads: CASSWAGGTDSPLHF. DNA of the CDR3: TGTGCCAGCAGCTGGGCAGGGGGCACGGATTCACCCCTCCACTTT.

The V and J genes are TRBV13 and TRBJ1-2; 8 nucleotides line up with TRBD1. The trim removed 2 bases at V and 6 bases at J, leaving 17 bases unmatched. CDR1 and CDR2 (germline): PRHDT, FYEKMQ (reference sequence). CDR3 length: 18 residues. CDR3 sequence: CASSLIGIRDRTMDGYTF. The CDR3 nucleotides read TGTGCCAGCAGCTTAATAGGAATCCGGGACAGGACTATGGATGGCTACACCTTC.

This sequence joins TRBV27 and TRBJ2-1, with D maybe TRBD1 (5 bases). Looked up from germline, CDR1 is MNHEY and CDR2 is SMNVEV (reference sequence). Trimming cost V 1 base and J 8 bases, with 18 bases left between them. This CDR3 spans 16 amino acids. The CDR3 DNA is TGTGCCAGCAGTTTATACGGGCAGGGTGATTCGGATGAGCAGTTCTTC. Amino acid sequence: CASSLYGQGDSDEQFF.

For the CDR3, the DNA is TGTGCCAGCAGCTCGGACAGTTTGGTAGACAATGAGCAGTTCTTC. Protein product: CASSSDSLVDNEQFF. V gene TRBV6-4 combines with J gene TRBJ2-1; perhaps TRBD1 as D (6 bases). Germline V CDR1 and CDR2: MRHNA, SNTAGT. The CDR3 covers 15 residues. V was pared by 6 bases and J by 5 bases, with 17 bases between.

This chain connects TRBV5-4 to TRBJ2-7; 8 nucleotides match TRBD2. This CDR3 comprises 14 residues. V gave up 5 bases and J gave up 7 bases; unmatched junction bases: 11. CDR1 SGHNT and CDR2 YYREEE come from the germline V gene (reference sequence). The chain's CDR3 is CASSPQRGLGEQYF. The CDR3 DNA sequence: TGTGCCAGCAGTCCTCAGCGGGGGCTGGGGGAGCAGTACTTC.

The DNA for the CDR3 is TGTGCCATCAGTGACCCAGACGGACAATTCTCTGGAAACACCATATATTTT. As protein: CAISDPDGQFSGNTIYF. The V call is TRBV10-3, the J call TRBJ1-3; a possible D gene is TRBD1 (5 bases). There are 17 residues in the CDR3. Trimming removed 3 bases at V and 0 bases at J, with 15 bases between. Germline CDR1 reads ENHRY; CDR2 reads SYGVKD.

The gene calls are TRBV5-1 and TRBJ2-7, with TRBD2 matching 12 bases. Germline V CDR1 and CDR2: SGHRS, YFSETQ. V lost 1 base to trimming and J lost 0 bases; unmatched junction nucleotides: 8. This CDR3 comprises 18 residues. The CDR3 region has the DNA TGCGCCAGCAGCTTGTTCCTAGCGGGAGGGCCCAGCTCCTACGAGCAGTACTTC. Translating gives CASSLFLAGGPSSYEQYF.

There are a few counts of this clone. The V and J genes are TRBV30 and TRBJ2-1; 7 bases line up with TRBD2. The germline CDR1 and CDR2 sequences are GTSNPN and SVGIG (reference sequence). The CDR3 covers 15 residues. V lost 3 bases, J lost 7 bases, and 12 bases stayed unmatched. The CDR3 is CAWSVGGSTRNEQFF. The CDR3 DNA follows: TGTGCCTGGAGCGTGGGCGGGAGTACCCGAAATGAGCAGTTCTTC.

The chain joins TRBV7-9 to TRBJ2-7, with D perhaps TRBD2 (5 bases). The CDR3 covers 15 residues. V was cut by 4 bases and J by 4 bases, with 17 bases left in between. CDR1 and CDR2 (germline): SEHNR, FQNEAQ (reference sequence). CDR3 sequence (DNA): TGTGCCAGCAGCTCATCCGGACTTCAGAGTTACGAGCAGTACTTC. This translates into CASSSSGLQSYEQYF.

The J gene is TRBJ2-7, the V gene TRBV2; TRBD2 matches 8 bases. CDR3 length equals 12 residues. Germline CDR1 reads SNHLY; CDR2 reads FYNNEI. Trimming removed 11 bases from V and 7 bases from J; junction bases left unmatched: 10. CDR3 nucleotide sequence: TGTGCCGGATCAGCGGGGGCTGGGGAGCAGTACTTC. Encoded protein: CAGSAGAGEQYF.

The rearrangement links TRBV28 to TRBJ1-5; D is undetermined. Trimming shortened V by 6 bases and J by 4 bases, and 13 bases separated the two germline ends. Germline V CDR1 and CDR2: MDHEN, SYDVKM. The CDR3 runs to 14 residues. CDR3 nucleotides: TGTGCCAGCAGCCGAGGACTCGAGAATCAGCCCCAGCATTTT. This sequence encodes CASSRGLENQPQHF.

The chain employs TRBV9 and TRBJ2-7; tentatively, D is TRBD1 (6 bases). Deletions cut 2 bases from V and 4 bases from J, with 10 bases between. Germline assignment: CDR1 SGDLS and CDR2 YYNGEE. CDR3 length: 13 residues. Here the CDR3 reads CASSVSQGYEQYF. CDR3 sequence (DNA): TGTGCCAGCAGCGTTTCTCAGGGGTACGAGCAGTACTTC.

The chain is built from TRBV11-2 and TRBJ2-6; possibly TRBD2 for D (6 bases). This CDR3 is 18 amino acids long. The V end was cut by 5 bases, the J end by 0 bases, with 17 bases between. The germline gives CDR1 SGHAT, CDR2 FQNNGV. The DNA for the CDR3 is TGTGCCAGCAGCGAGGGAAGGGGAGGTGGCTCTGGGGCCAACGTCCTGACTTTC. Translation: CASSEGRGGGSGANVLTF.

The rearrangement links TRBV5-6 to TRBJ1-2, with TRBD1 as a possible D gene (6 bases). The CDR3 is 16 residues long. V lost 4 bases and J 1 base, leaving 17 bases between the germline ends. Germline V gene data show CDR1 as SGHDT and CDR2 as YYEEEE. The CDR3 nucleotides read TGTGCCAGCAGCCCTATTCGGACAGATTTTAACTATGGCTACACCTTC. Amino acids: CASSPIRTDFNYGYTF.

The rearrangement uses TRBV7-9 and TRBJ1-6, with D unresolved. The CDR3 extends over 17 amino acids. Trimming shortened V by 5 bases and J by 8 bases, and 22 bases separated the two germline ends. Per the germline V gene, CDR1 is SEHNR and CDR2 is FQNEAQ (reference sequence). The CDR3 nucleotides are TGTGCCAGCAGCCAACCAGTGGGCAGGTTCTGGGATTCACCCCTCCACTTT. This sequence encodes CASSQPVGRFWDSPLHF.

The chain carries TRBV7-9 and TRBJ1-1, with D tentatively TRBD1 (6 bases). Germline V gene data show CDR1 as SEHNR and CDR2 as FQNEAQ (reference sequence). The CDR3 extends over 17 amino acids. The V end was cut by 5 bases, the J end by 1 base, with 20 bases between. CDR3 DNA sequence: TGTGCCAGCAGCCTCCCCTCTCGGGGGGCGGGGAACACTGAAGCTTTCTTT. This encodes CASSLPSRGAGNTEAFF.

DNA for the CDR3: TGTGCCAGCAGTGATTTTGGAGTAGCAAACATTCAGTACTTC. Translating it yields CASSDFGVANIQYF. V is TRBV2 and J is TRBJ2-4; no firm D call. The CDR3 contains 14 residues. Deletions cut 3 bases from V and 6 bases from J, with 12 bases between. Germline CDR1 and CDR2: SNHLY and FYNNEI.